This is a list of T cell receptor beta chains from one sample in a study of blood T cells in healthy people across ages. TCRdb analysed the 5' RACE reads with MiXCR anew, one entry per CDR3 protein. The table shows around 780,000 distinct CDR3 sequences, with more than 55% occurring only once. Material: blood. The receptor source for this set is a man in his forties in good health. Both conserved end residues are part of each CDR3. A D gene is named only where the DNA matches it firmly. Clone size is given for some rows only: seen once, a few or many times, or a class if the clone is expanded.

j_gene | d_gene | abundance | v_gene | CDR3aa | CDR3nt
TRBJ1-2 | TRBD1 | . | TRBV30 | CAWSVPGQGGDGYTF | TGTGCCTGGAGTGTACCTGGACAGGGCGGGGATGGCTACACCTTC
TRBJ2-7 | TRBD1 | . | TRBV7-7 | CASSWDREAHEQYF | TGTGCCAGCAGCTGGGACAGGGAGGCCCACGAGCAGTACTTC
TRBJ1-2 | . | . | TRBV27 | CASSLLGADSYYGYTF | TGTGCCAGCAGTTTATTAGGGGCCGACAGTTACTATGGCTACACCTTC
TRBJ1-5 | TRBD1 | . | TRBV2 | CASPRDRGRNQPQHF | TGTGCCAGCCCCCGGGACAGGGGGAGGAATCAGCCCCAGCATTTT
TRBJ2-5 | . | . | TRBV3-1 | CASSQGGPHIQETQYF | TGTGCCAGCAGCCAAGGAGGTCCCCACATCCAAGAGACCCAGTACTTC
TRBJ1-2 | TRBD1 | . | TRBV20-1 | CSAQIPGQGWGYGYTF | TGCAGTGCCCAGATACCGGGACAGGGCTGGGGCTATGGCTACACCTTC
TRBJ2-7 | . | . | TRBV6-2/TRBV6-3 | CASSPRGREYYEQYF | TGTGCCAGCAGCCCCAGGGGAAGGGAATACTACGAGCAGTACTTC
TRBJ2-3 | . | few | TRBV20-1 | CSAMRQATDMQYF | TGCAGTGCTATGCGGCAGGCCACAGATATGCAGTATTTT
TRBJ1-3 | . | . | TRBV14 | CASSQVGTRNTIYF | TGTGCCAGCAGCCAAGTCGGGACCCGAAACACCATATATTTT
TRBJ2-5 | . | . | TRBV6-1 | CASSEGGRGPLETQYF | TGTGCCAGCAGTGAAGGAGGGCGGGGGCCTTTGGAGACCCAGTACTTC
TRBJ1-6 | TRBD1 | . | TRBV9 | CASRTGQGEKSPLHF | TGTGCCAGCAGGACCGGACAGGGAGAAAAGTCACCCCTCCACTTT
TRBJ2-1 | TRBD2 | . | TRBV20-1 | CSARLAGGQYNEQFF | TGCAGTGCAAGACTAGCGGGGGGACAATACAATGAGCAGTTCTTC
TRBJ1-5 | . | . | TRBV29-1 | CSVRGANQPQHF | TGCAGCGTTAGGGGGGCCAATCAGCCCCAGCATTTT
TRBJ1-2 | . | . | TRBV5-1 | CASSATRGYGYTF | TGCGCCAGCAGCGCAACCCGGGGCTATGGCTACACCTTC
TRBJ2-1 | TRBD2 | . | TRBV6-5 | CASSKIGTNYNEQFF | TGTGCCAGCAGTAAAATCGGGACTAACTACAATGAGCAGTTCTTC
TRBJ2-7 | TRBD2 | . | TRBV12-3/TRBV12-4 | CASSLRTRLHDEQYF | TGTGCCAGCAGTCTTAGGACTAGACTGCACGACGAGCAGTACTTC
TRBJ2-7 | . | . | TRBV20-1 | CSAGRREGAYEQYF | TGCAGTGCCGGGCGGCGGGAAGGAGCCTACGAGCAGTACTTC
TRBJ1-5 | . | . | TRBV7-2 | CASSFLQGEDQPQHF | TGTGCCAGCAGCTTTCTACAGGGAGAGGATCAGCCCCAGCATTTT
TRBJ2-7 | . | . | TRBV4-3 | CASSQDFGGSQGYEQYF | TGCGCCAGCAGCCAAGATTTCGGCGGGAGTCAGGGGTACGAGCAGTACTTC
TRBJ2-1 | . | once | TRBV27 | CAGSLSARGAHNEQFF | TGTGCCGGCAGTTTATCGGCCCGGGGCGCCCACAATGAGCAGTTCTTC
TRBJ2-1 | TRBD2 | . | TRBV28 | CASTSSGAPLGEQFF | TGTGCCAGCACATCTAGCGGGGCGCCCCTCGGTGAGCAGTTCTTC
TRBJ1-1 | . | few | TRBV13 | CASSSVIQGEDTEAFF | TGTGCCAGCAGCTCCGTGATACAGGGTGAAGACACTGAAGCTTTCTTT
TRBJ2-1 | TRBD2 | . | TRBV10-3 | CAISEGLAGGSYNEQFF | TGTGCCATCAGTGAGGGACTAGCGGGAGGGTCCTACAATGAGCAGTTCTTC
TRBJ2-1 | TRBD2 | many | TRBV20-1 | CSAIGTSAYNEQFF | TGCAGTGCTATCGGGACTAGCGCTTACAATGAGCAGTTCTTC
TRBJ2-7 | . | . | TRBV15 | CATSGYRAYSYEQYF | TGTGCCACCAGCGGATACAGGGCCTACTCCTACGAGCAGTACTTC
TRBJ2-5 | TRBD1 | . | TRBV3-1 | CASSQEVIGGQGAGETQYF | TGTGCCAGCAGCCAAGAAGTAATTGGGGGACAGGGGGCAGGAGAGACCCAGTACTTC
TRBJ2-3 | TRBD2 | . | TRBV12-3/TRBV12-4 | CASSLAGGISTDTQYF | TGTGCCAGCAGTTTAGCGGGGGGGATTAGCACAGATACGCAGTATTTT
TRBJ2-2 | . | . | TRBV2 | CASKARGNTGELFF | TGTGCCAGCAAAGCGAGGGGTAACACCGGGGAGCTGTTTTTT
TRBJ2-7 | TRBD1 | . | TRBV28 | CASSLPTGAYEQYF | TGTGCCAGCAGTTTACCGACAGGGGCCTACGAGCAGTACTTC
TRBJ2-1 | TRBD2 | few | TRBV29-1 | CSVAGLGLTYEQFF | TGCAGCGTTGCGGGACTAGGTCTAACATATGAGCAGTTCTTC
TRBJ1-6 | . | . | TRBV27 | CASSLTERKRENSPLHF | TGTGCCAGCAGTTTAACAGAAAGAAAGAGGGAAAATTCACCCCTCCACTTT
TRBJ1-1 | . | . | TRBV29-1 | CSVEMGTGTEAFF | TGCAGCGTTGAAATGGGGACGGGGACTGAAGCTTTCTTT
TRBJ2-3 | . | few | TRBV24-1 | CATSDRTAGFPTDTQYF | TGTGCCACCAGTGATCGAACAGCAGGGTTTCCCACAGATACGCAGTATTTT
TRBJ2-1 | TRBD2 | . | TRBV20-1 | CSAERGGSYNEQFF | TGCAGTGCCGAGCGGGGGGGGTCCTACAATGAGCAGTTCTTC
TRBJ2-1 | . | . | TRBV7-9 | CASSLGAWDEQFF | TGTGCCAGCAGCTTGGGAGCCTGGGATGAGCAGTTCTTC
TRBJ2-1 | . | . | TRBV27 | CASSWRADEQFF | TGTGCCAGCAGCTGGAGGGCGGATGAGCAGTTCTTC
TRBJ1-1 | . | . | TRBV15 | CATSIRQRMNTEAFF | TGTGCCACCAGCATCAGACAACGAATGAACACTGAAGCTTTCTTT
TRBJ2-7 | . | . | TRBV24-1 | CATSDNSRYEQYF | TGTGCCACCAGTGATAACAGCCGCTACGAGCAGTACTTC
TRBJ2-1 | TRBD1 | once | TRBV27 | CASSPKTGYPHNEQFF | TGTGCCAGCAGTCCAAAGACAGGGTACCCACATAATGAGCAGTTCTTC
TRBJ2-7 | . | . | TRBV28 | CASSGVLGHLYEQYF | TGTGCCAGCAGTGGGGTTTTAGGACACCTCTACGAGCAGTACTTC